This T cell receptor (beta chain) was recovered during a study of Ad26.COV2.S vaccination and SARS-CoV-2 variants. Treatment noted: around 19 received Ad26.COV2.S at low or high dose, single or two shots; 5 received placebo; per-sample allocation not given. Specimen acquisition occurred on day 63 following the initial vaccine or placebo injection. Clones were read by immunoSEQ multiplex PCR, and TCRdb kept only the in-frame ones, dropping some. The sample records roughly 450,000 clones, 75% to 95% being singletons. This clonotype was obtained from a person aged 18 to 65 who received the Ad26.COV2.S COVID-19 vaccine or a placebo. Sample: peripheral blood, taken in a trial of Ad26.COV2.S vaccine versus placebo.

The CDR3 loop is CASSYRGLGTEAFF. The CDR3 DNA is TGTGCCAGCAGCTACAGGGGTCTCGGGACTGAAGCTTTCTTT. The V call is TRBV5-6, the J call TRBJ1-1; TRBD1 aligns across 7 bases. Germline-derived CDR1 and CDR2 are SGHDT and YYEEEE. This CDR3 is built from 14 residues. Trimming removed 3 bases from V and 5 bases from J; junction bases left unmatched: 7.